Following are 21 T cell receptor beta chains from one sample sequenced in a study of T cell repertoires and Cas9 in healthy adults. Only in-frame clones appear in the TCRdb table, and some are missing; sequencing was by immunoSEQ multiplex PCR. The table lists around 15,000 clones, 89% of them singletons. Sequenced: Tregs (CD4+, CD25+, CD127-, CD137-, CD154-) from PBMCs; culture status not recorded. These receptors were collected from a human donor in good health.

As to this clone: An end of the junction does not agree with germline; a read error may underlie this. The rearrangement joins TRBV6-6 to TRBJ1-1, with D uncertain. Germline V gene lookup returns CDR1 MNHNY and CDR2 SVGAGI (reference sequence). This CDR3 spans 14 amino acids. This CDR3 is CASSLGLGNAEAFF. CDR3 nucleotide sequence: TGTGCCAGCAGCCTAGGGCTAGGGAACGCTGAAGCTTTCTTT.

The chain employs TRBV6-5 and TRBJ1-2; 7 bases line up with TRBD1. The germline V gene encodes CDR1 MNHEY and CDR2 SVGAGI. V dropped 4 bases and J dropped 7; count of bases not matched to a gene: 3. This CDR3 is built from 12 residues. The CDR3 protein is CASSLTGIGYTF. As DNA, the CDR3 is TGTGCCAGCAGTTTGACAGGGATTGGCTACACCTTC.

The CDR3 sequence is CASSVTSGRYNEQFF. CDR3 DNA: TGTGCCAGCAGTGTGACTAGCGGGAGATACAATGAGCAGTTCTTC. The gene calls are TRBV2 and TRBJ2-1; 12 bases map to TRBD2. Germline lookup yields CDR1 SNHLY and CDR2 FYNNEI. V lost 4 bases and J lost 4; bases outside the gene matches: 2. This CDR3 has 15 residues.

The table lists this clone with a few counts. The V and J genes are TRBV6-6 and TRBJ1-2, with 7 nucleotides matching TRBD1. There are 12 residues in the CDR3. The germline V gene has CDR1 MNHNY and CDR2 SVGAGI (reference sequence). J was trimmed by 5 bases and V by 8 bases; bases with no gene match: 5. CDR3 in amino acids: CASSTGVYGYTF. The CDR3 DNA reads TGTGCCAGCTCTACAGGGGTTTATGGCTACACCTTC.

Written as DNA, the CDR3 is TGTGCCAGCAGTCCCAGACAGGGGGCAAGGGGCTACACCTTC. Residues: CASSPRQGARGYTF. This chain connects TRBV6-5 to TRBJ1-2, with 10 bases lining up with TRBD1. The V gene's germline CDR1 is MNHEY and CDR2 SVGAGI. V shed 5 bases and J 8 bases; nucleotides not matched to a gene: 8. The CDR3 spans 14 residues.

The chain uses TRBV7-9 and TRBJ1-1; D remains ambiguous. V gave up 5 bases and J gave up 5 bases, with 6 bases separating them. The CDR3 is made up of 11 amino acids. CDR1 SEHNR and CDR2 FQNEAQ come from the germline V gene (reference sequence). As DNA, the CDR3 is TGTGCCAGCAGCCGAGTTACTGAAGCTTTCTTT. This encodes CASSRVTEAFF.

The gene calls are TRBV30 and TRBJ1-4; D is perhaps TRBD1 (5 bases). The CDR3 has 13 residues. CDR1 and CDR2 (germline): GTSNPN, SVGIG (reference sequence). Deletions cut 4 bases from V and 8 bases from J, with 14 bases between. The CDR3 here is CAWNAGLREKLFF. CDR3 in DNA: TGTGCCTGGAACGCGGGGCTTAGGGAAAAACTGTTTTTT.

This clone came up once. The rearrangement joins TRBV5-4 to TRBJ2-7, with 16 nucleotides matching TRBD2. The CDR3 totals 19 residues. V lost 4 bases and J lost 2; bases outside the gene matches: 12. Germline CDR1 is SGHNT and CDR2 is YYREEE (reference sequence). The CDR3 loop reads CASSGPSGLAGGPTYEQYF. The DNA for the CDR3 is TGTGCCAGCAGCGGGCCCTCGGGACTAGCGGGGGGGCCGACCTACGAGCAGTACTTC.

This chain connects TRBV10-3 to TRBJ1-1; maybe TRBD1 (5 bases). The germline V and J ends were trimmed by 6 bases and 5 bases, with 13 bases remaining between them. Germline V CDR1 and CDR2: ENHRY, SYGVKD. This CDR3 is built from 13 residues. CDR3 amino acids: CAIRTEGWTEAFF. CDR3 sequence (DNA): TGTGCCATCAGGACGGAGGGGTGGACTGAAGCTTTCTTT.

The genes are TRBV6-5 and TRBJ1-4; D perhaps matches TRBD1 (6 bases). V was clipped by 6 bases and J by 6 bases, with 14 bases between them. The CDR3 length is 14 residues. CDR1 is MNHEY and CDR2 is SVGAGI in the germline V gene. The CDR3 nucleotides read TGTGCCAGCAGGACGCAGGGGAGGGATGAAAAACTGTTTTTT. Amino acid sequence: CASRTQGRDEKLFF.

The CDR3 DNA follows: TGTGCCACCAGCAGAGAGCGGGGGGACTATGGCTACACCTTC. Residues: CATSRERGDYGYTF. The chain uses TRBV15 and TRBJ1-2; tentatively, D is TRBD1 (5 bases). Trimming took off 0 bases at V and 3 bases at J, with 8 bases between the two ends. There are 14 residues in the CDR3. CDR1 and CDR2 (germline): LNHNV, YYDKDF (reference sequence).

This sequence joins TRBV2 and TRBJ2-7, with D perhaps matching TRBD2 (5 bases). Trimming stripped 6 bases from V and 6 bases from J, with 9 bases between. The CDR3 is 11 amino acids. The germline CDR1 and CDR2 sequences are SNHLY and FYNNEI. CDR3 sequence (DNA): TGTGCCAGCAGCCGAGGGATCGAGCAGTACTTC. It yields the protein CASSRGIEQYF.

The J gene is TRBJ1-1, the V gene TRBV30, with D possibly being TRBD1 (5 bases). This CDR3 is built from 13 residues. V shed 2 bases and J shed 6 bases, with 13 bases lying between them. Germline CDR1 reads GTSNPN; CDR2 reads SVGIG (reference sequence). The CDR3 protein is CAWSHRLGAEAFF. CDR3 coding DNA: TGTGCCTGGAGTCACAGGCTAGGGGCTGAAGCTTTCTTT.

This clone appeared once. The rearrangement uses TRBV6-5 and TRBJ1-1, with D hard to call. This CDR3 is built from 15 residues. Germline CDR1 is MNHEY and CDR2 is SVGAGI. V gave up 6 bases and J gave up 5 bases, with 19 bases separating them. The CDR3 loop is CASRLTGVRKTEAFF. The CDR3 nucleotides are TGTGCCAGCAGGCTGACGGGTGTTAGGAAAACTGAAGCTTTCTTT.

V and J are TRBV5-4 and TRBJ1-6, with D tentatively TRBD1 (5 bases). The CDR3 is 13 amino acids. Germline V CDR1 and CDR2: SGHNT, YYREEE (reference sequence). V lost 4 bases, J lost 4 bases, and 6 bases lay in between. CDR3 in amino acids: CASSTGYNSPLHF. CDR3 coding DNA: TGTGCCAGCAGCACAGGATATAATTCACCCCTCCACTTT. The whole variable domain, remainder taken from reference TRBV5-4 and TRBJ1-6, is ETGVTQSPTHLIKTRGQQVTLRCSSQSGHNTVSWYQQALGQGPQFIFQYYREEENGRGNFPPRFSGLQFPNYSSELNVNALELDDSALYLCASSTGYNSPLHFGNGTRLTVT.

The chain links TRBV7-3 to TRBJ2-3; TRBD2 agrees at 10 bases. This CDR3 is built from 15 residues. J gave up 3 bases and V 4 bases, and 4 bases lay outside the gene matches. The V gene's germline CDR1 is SGHTA and CDR2 FQGTGA. The CDR3 loop is CASSSGLAVTDTQYF. In nucleotides, the CDR3 is TGTGCCAGCAGCTCTGGACTAGCGGTAACAGATACGCAGTATTTT.

The rearrangement joins TRBV28 to TRBJ1-2; 7 nucleotides line up with TRBD1. Trimming removed 2 bases from V and 5 bases from J; junction bases left unmatched: 8. This CDR3 is built from 15 residues. The germline gives CDR1 MDHEN, CDR2 SYDVKM. The CDR3 DNA reads as TGTGCCAGCAGTTTAGGGCAGGCCAGGGGGTATGGCTACACCTTC. Encoded protein: CASSLGQARGYGYTF.

The CDR3 DNA follows: TGCGCCAGCAGCTTAGAATCAGGGGGAAGTTCACCCCTCCACTTT. This codes for CASSLESGGSSPLHF. J is TRBJ1-6 and V is TRBV5-1; 7 nucleotides align to TRBD1. V lost 2 bases to trimming and J lost 9 bases; unmatched junction nucleotides: 8. The CDR3 consists of 15 residues. CDR1 and CDR2 from the germline V gene are SGHRS and YFSETQ. The complete variable domain, with remaining parts taken from reference TRBV5-1 and TRBJ1-6, reads KAGVTQTPRYLIKTRGQQVTLSCSPISGHRSVSWYQQTPGQGLQFLFEYFSETQRNKGNFPGRFSGRQFSNSRSEMNVSTLELGDSALYLCASSLESGGSSPLHFGNGTRLTVT.

This chain links TRBV15 with TRBJ1-6; 12 nucleotides line up with TRBD1. The CDR3 is 14 residues long. The V and J ends lost 6 bases and 8 bases, in that order; junction bases with no gene match: 2. Germline V lookup: CDR1 LNHNV, CDR2 YYDKDF (reference sequence). The CDR3, as DNA: TGTGCCACCAGTTGGGACAGGGGGCATTCACCCCTCCACTTT. It yields the protein CATSWDRGHSPLHF. The full variable domain, completed using reference TRBV15 and TRBJ1-6, is DAMVIQNPRYQVTQFGKPVTLSCSQTLNHNVMYWYQQKSSQAPKLLFHYYDKDFNNEADTPDNFQSRRPNTSFCFLDIRSPGLGDTAMYLCATSWDRGHSPLHFGNGTRLTVT.

V gene TRBV28 combines with J gene TRBJ1-5; D gene ambiguous. CDR1 is MDHEN and CDR2 is SYDVKM in the germline V gene. Trimming pared 8 bases from V and 7 bases from J, leaving 12 bases between. The CDR3 contains 12 residues. The CDR3 region is CASGRPAQPQHF. The CDR3, as DNA: TGTGCCAGCGGGCGACCTGCCCAGCCCCAGCATTTT.

The V gene is TRBV6-6, the J gene TRBJ2-5; TRBD2 matches 10 bases. The germline gives CDR1 MNHNY, CDR2 SVGAGI (reference sequence). The CDR3 has 15 amino acids. Trimming at V came to 4 bases and at J to 5 bases, leaving 7 bases not matched to a gene. The CDR3 region has the DNA TGTGCCAGCAGTTTTGGCCCACTAGCGGGGGAGACCCAGTACTTC. Translation: CASSFGPLAGETQYF.